This T cell receptor (beta chain) was sequenced for a study of T cell changes during pregnancy in multiple sclerosis (dated by TCRdb to between 2018 and 2021). Study-level background: In women with multiple sclerosis, the researchers looked at how the T cell repertoire shifted as pregnancy progressed.

Library preparation was by the immunoSEQ multiplex PCR assay. The clones in this table, taken by TCRdb from immuneACCESS, are in-frame only. Not every clone is retained; where verified, under half of the shortfall comes from an unresolved V gene, and the cause of the rest is unknown. The sample contains tens of thousands of clones, 85% to 95% of them found a single time. About 2.8% of the sample is taken by the ten largest. Via the germline V gene, CDR1 is MDHEN and CDR2 SYDVKM. Compared with germline, V lacks 8 bases and J lacks 12 bases; bases without a gene match: 5. Taken from cysteine to phenylalanine, the CDR3 has 11 residues. Solely the CDR3 DNA is kept, with 33 bases framed from the first base. Remarks on this clone: It has no known antigen specificity. Base qualities are not recorded, but no much larger clone differs from it by a single base.

In this chain, TRBV28 is recombined with TRBJ2-1; the junction holds 9 bases that match TRBD2. Sequenced material: CD8+ T cells from peripheral blood mononuclear cells, taken in the third trimester of pregnancy. The clonotype originates from a female donor with multiple sclerosis, enrolled in a pregnancy study. The CDR3 loop reads CASGTSGLQFF. The nucleotide sequence reads as follows: TGTGCCAGCGGAACTAGCGGGCTGCAGTTCTTC.